This T cell receptor beta chain was recovered during a study of Ad26.COV2.S vaccination and SARS-CoV-2 variants (dated by TCRdb to about 2021). About the full investigation: Vaccine-arm donors were drawn from COV1001, a multicentre, randomized, double-blind, placebo-controlled phase I-IIa trial of Ad26.COV2.S in healthy adults. Ad26.COV2.S was administered intramuscularly at 5 x 10^10 or 1 x 10^11 viral particles, either as a single shot or as two shots given 56 days apart. TCRbeta repertoire sequencing served as the tool for gauging how specific and how broad the SARS-CoV-2-reactive T cell receptors were following Ad26.COV2.S vaccination. A total of roughly 32 samples were included in the TCR-sequenced set, comprising roughly 20 Ad26.COV2.S vaccine recipients, 5 placebo recipients and 8 SARS-CoV-2 convalescent individuals. Trial participants were randomized into five groups of five, in which low-dose or high-dose Ad26.COV2.S was given once or twice, or placebo was given on both occasions. Throughout the experiments and outcome assessment, investigators stayed blinded to trial group allocation.

This specimen's treatment or condition label, interpreted: some 19 received Ad26.COV2.S at low or high dose, single or two shots; roughly five received placebo; per-sample allocation not given. Repertoires of vaccine and placebo recipients were sequenced from samples taken on day 63 after the first injection. Between 29 July and 7 August 2020, Cohort 1b enrolled about two dozen adults aged 18-55 years at one site in Boston, USA. Ad26.COV2.S was a replication-incompetent adenovirus type 26 vector that expressed a prefusion-stabilized SARS-CoV-2 spike protein derived from the original Wuhan strain. A word on this clone: This receptor's antigen is unknown. Base qualities are not recorded, but no much larger clone differs from it by a single base.

The immunoSEQ Assay was used to sequence TCRbeta CDR3 regions. After extraction, genomic DNA underwent amplification by bias-controlled multiplex PCR, followed by high-throughput sequencing. In the paper's pipeline: To quantify the absolute abundance of each unique TCRbeta CDR3 region, sequences were collapsed and filtered. Usable DNA was measured by amplifying reference genes present in all nucleated cells, and TCRbeta template counts were normalized to that usable DNA to estimate T cell fraction. Repertoire TCRs were annotated as SARS-CoV-2-specific by exact matching of V gene, CDR3 amino acid sequence and J gene to a known reactive TCR set. The reference SARS-CoV-2 TCR set came from MIRA and was filtered for enrichment in COVID-19-positive ImmuneCODE repertoires, removing public or cross-reactive TCRs. Using the MIRA antigens, annotated TCRs were further analysed by specific ORF or by position within an ORF. Breadth was defined as annotated unique rearrangements over total unique productive rearrangements; depth was the summed frequency of those rearrangements. Two-sided Wilcoxon rank-sum tests were applied when comparing TCR breadth between groups. Here the immuneACCESS table is served through TCRdb, limited to in-frame sequences with V and J called. Missing clones are a known gap in these copies; in checked studies unresolved V genes cover under half, and the rest lacks a known reason. The V and J calls and clone size come from that table; D and trimming were worked out from the DNA. The sample data list approximately 280,000 clones, and more than 75% of these were observed just once. Roughly 3.5% of the sample comes from the top ten.

What the work shows at the level of the full study, not this receptor alone: Spike-specific TCR breadth was higher in Ad26.COV2.S recipients than in placebo recipients (P = 0.0014). Comparable non-spike TCR breadth was observed between vaccine and placebo recipients, consistent with only spike being contained in the vaccine. The study lacked the statistical power to compare responses across vaccine doses or regimens. After vaccination, substantial breadth of spike-specific CD8+ and CD4+ T cell responses was reported. The authors noted that total T cell responses may have been underestimated by the TCR breadth and depth analyses.

The junction carries 12 bases between V and J, which are trimmed by 1 base and 5 bases respectively. The germline V gene provides CDR1 SGHDT and CDR2 YYEEEE. Its CDR3 holds 15 amino acids, cysteine through phenylalanine. The entry retains the CDR3 DNA only, 45 bases that are in frame from base 1. The clonotype comes from a person aged 18 to 59 who received the Ad26.COV2.S COVID-19 vaccine or a placebo. The source was peripheral blood, collected in a trial of Ad26.COV2.S vaccine versus placebo. The V and J segments used are TRBV5-6 and TRBJ1-4, and TRBD1 may be the D gene, going by 6 matching bases. The nucleotide sequence is TGTGCCAGCAGCTTGTGGCAGGGGAGCAATGAAAAACTGTTTTTT. Its amino acids are CASSLWQGSNEKLFF. The variable domain in full, with residues beyond the CDR3 obtained from the reference TRBV5-6 and TRBJ1-4 genes, is DAGVTQSPTHLIKTRGQQVTLRCSPKSGHDTVSWYQQALGQGPQFIFQYYEEEERQRGNFPDRFSGHQFPNYSSELNVNALLLGDSALYLCASSLWQGSNEKLFFGSGTQLSVL.